These 30 T cell receptor beta chains originate from one sample sequenced in a study of cytomegalovirus exposure and HLA in healthy donors. Primers: 60 Vbeta forward and 13 Jbeta reverse. The protocol was immunoSEQ multiplex PCR, while the TCRdb copy is restricted to in-frame clones and leaves out a portion. The repertoire table contains 200,000 to 250,000 clones. Source material: PBMCs. The source is a woman in her twenties or thirties in good health and CMV-seropositive.

The chain employs TRBV14 and TRBJ2-1; D might be TRBD2 (5 bases). The germline V gene has CDR1 SGHDN and CDR2 FVKESK. The CDR3 is 15 residues long. V dropped 5 bases and J dropped 0 bases, with 11 bases sitting between them. CDR3 sequence: CASSVPGSSYNEQFF. In DNA form, the CDR3 reads TGTGCCAGCAGCGTACCGGGGAGCTCCTACAATGAGCAGTTCTTC.

The V gene is TRBV4-2, the J gene TRBJ1-2, with 8 bases lining up with TRBD1. With V trimmed by 2 bases and J by 5 bases, 4 bases remained unmatched. The length of the CDR3 is 14 residues. CDR1 and CDR2 from the germline V gene are LGHNA and YNFKEQ. The CDR3 coding sequence is TGTGCCAGCAGCCAACCGACAGGGGAGTATGGCTACACCTTC. This encodes CASSQPTGEYGYTF.

The rearrangement uses TRBV11-2 and TRBJ2-6; tentatively, D is TRBD1 (5 bases). This CDR3 is built from 15 residues. Germline assignment: CDR1 SGHAT and CDR2 FQNNGV. Trimming took off 1 base at V and 11 bases at J, with 15 bases between the two ends. This chain's CDR3 is CASSLAGKVSHVLTF. In DNA, the CDR3 is TGTGCCAGCAGCTTAGCAGGGAAGGTGTCCCACGTCCTGACTTTC. Full variable domain (outside the CDR3, taken from reference TRBV11-2 and TRBJ2-6): EAGVAQSPRYKIIEKRQSVAFWCNPISGHATLYWYQQILGQGPKLLIQFQNNGVVDDSQLPKDRFSAERLKGVDSTLKIQPAKLEDSAVYLCASSLAGKVSHVLTFGAGSRLTVL.

Turning to this clone: This same CDR3 is encoded by further DNA sequences in the sample. V usage is TRBV28 and J usage is TRBJ2-4, with unresolved D. The CDR3 runs 17 residues. V gave up 9 bases and J gave up 0 bases, with 21 bases separating them. The germline gives CDR1 MDHEN, CDR2 SYDVKM. CDR3 residues: CASSRPKRILAKNIQYF. CDR3 in DNA: TGTGCCAGTAGCCGACCCAAGAGGATACTAGCCAAAAACATTCAGTACTTC.

This chain connects TRBV6-5 to TRBJ2-1, with 10 bases aligning to TRBD1. CDR1 is MNHEY and CDR2 is SVGAGI in the germline V gene. The V and J ends lost 6 bases and 9 bases, in that order; junction bases with no gene match: 11. The CDR3 runs 15 residues. CDR3 nucleotide sequence: TGTGCCAGCAGCGTTCGACAGGGGGCCTGGGGTGAGCAGTTCTTC. Residues: CASSVRQGAWGEQFF.

The chain has TRBV10-3 and TRBJ1-1, with D perhaps matching TRBD1 (6 bases). Trimming removed 3 bases at V and 4 bases at J, with 18 bases between. The CDR3 length is 16 residues. Germline CDR1 and CDR2: ENHRY and SYGVKD. The CDR3 bases are TGTGCCATCAGTGAATTTCTGGGGAGGGGGGGCACTGAAGCTTTCTTT. It encodes CAISEFLGRGGTEAFF.

This chain connects TRBV10-3 to TRBJ1-2, with 8 bases identical to TRBD1. The ends lost 6 bases at V and 3 bases at J; junction bases unmatched: 3. Germline V CDR1 and CDR2: ENHRY, SYGVKD. The length of the CDR3 is 13 residues. CDR3 sequence: CAIRSTGDYGYTF. CDR3 DNA sequence: TGTGCCATCAGATCGACAGGGGACTATGGCTACACCTTC.

This sequence joins TRBV2 and TRBJ2-7, with 8 bases aligning to TRBD1. The junction had 5 bases not matched to a gene; V was cut back by 6 bases and J by 4 bases. This CDR3 is built from 13 residues. Germline CDR1 SNHLY, CDR2 FYNNEI. In DNA form, the CDR3 reads TGTGCCAGCAGACAGGGGGAAGGTTACGAGCAGTACTTC. This sequence encodes CASRQGEGYEQYF.

V usage is TRBV7-2 and J usage is TRBJ1-2; D ambiguous. Trimming pared 3 bases from V and 4 bases from J, leaving 12 bases between. CDR1 is SGHTA, CDR2 FQGNSA, per germline. This CDR3 comprises 14 residues. The CDR3 reads CASSLVQAPYGYTF. CDR3 DNA sequence: TGTGCCAGCAGCTTGGTTCAGGCGCCCTATGGCTACACCTTC.

The chain uses TRBV5-4 and TRBJ2-7; TRBD2 aligns across 11 bases. CDR1 SGHNT and CDR2 YYREEE come from the germline V gene (reference sequence). Trimming at V came to 5 bases and at J to 4 bases, leaving 8 bases not matched to a gene. The CDR3 length is 15 residues. DNA for the CDR3: TGTGCCAGCAGACTACTAGCGGGAGAGGGTTACGAGCAGTACTTC. Amino acid sequence: CASRLLAGEGYEQYF.

The gene calls are TRBV5-1 and TRBJ2-7, with TRBD2 as a possible D gene (6 bases). Deletions cut 4 bases from V and 2 bases from J, with 16 bases between. Per germline, CDR1 SGHRS and CDR2 YFSETQ. The CDR3 covers 15 residues. The CDR3 nucleotides read TGCGCCAGCAGCCTGGGACTGAGTGCAGCCTACGAGCAGTACTTC. Protein sequence: CASSLGLSAAYEQYF.

The chain couples TRBV11-3 to TRBJ2-7, with TRBD1 matching over 8 bases. Trimming at V came to 1 base and at J to 2 bases, leaving 7 bases not matched to a gene. This CDR3 has 16 amino acids. CDR1 and CDR2 from the germline V gene are SGHNT and YENEEA. CDR3 region: CASSLGSGTGPYEQYF. DNA of the CDR3: TGTGCCAGCAGCTTAGGCTCCGGGACAGGTCCCTACGAGCAGTACTTC.

This chain joins TRBV7-9 and TRBJ2-5, with TRBD1 matching over 8 bases. This CDR3 spans 13 amino acids. Germline CDR1 is SEHNR and CDR2 is FQNEAQ (reference sequence). Trimming at V came to 1 base and at J to 5 bases, leaving 0 bases not matched to a gene. CDR3 loop: CASSLGTGETQYF. DNA for the CDR3: TGTGCCAGCAGCTTAGGGACAGGGGAGACCCAGTACTTC.

The chain carries TRBV2 and TRBJ1-1; possible D gene TRBD1, 5 bases. Trimming removed 8 bases at V and 11 bases at J, with 27 bases between. This CDR3 region has 15 residues. Germline values: CDR1 SNHLY, CDR2 FYNNEI. CDR3 sequence (DNA): TGTGCCAGCGATGGTCGTGGGGCGGTTGTCGGTACGGCTTTCTTT. It yields the protein CASDGRGAVVGTAFF.

V and J are TRBV4-3 and TRBJ1-1; unclear D gene. V dropped 2 bases and J dropped 3 bases, with 7 bases sitting between them. The length of the CDR3 is 13 residues. Per the germline V gene, CDR1 is LGHNA and CDR2 is YSLEER. In DNA form, the CDR3 reads TGCGCCAGCAGCCAAACGGGGTACACTGAAGCTTTCTTT. Translation: CASSQTGYTEAFF.

The chain carries TRBV12-5 and TRBJ1-1; D is undetermined. The germline gives CDR1 LGHNT, CDR2 FRNRAP. V was pared by 2 bases and J by 2 bases, with 12 bases between. There are 15 residues in the CDR3. The CDR3 sequence is CASGLSVTANTEAFF. Written as DNA, the CDR3 is TGTGCTAGTGGTTTGTCAGTCACAGCAAACACTGAAGCTTTCTTT.

This chain links TRBV14 with TRBJ2-7, with 10 bases fitting TRBD1. Germline V lookup: CDR1 SGHDN, CDR2 FVKESK. CDR3 length equals 16 residues. With 4 bases clipped from V and 0 bases from J, the junction kept 6 bases outside the gene matches. This chain's CDR3 is CASSRAGQGPSYEQYF. The CDR3 DNA is TGTGCCAGCAGCCGCGCGGGACAGGGGCCCTCCTACGAGCAGTACTTC.

The chain links TRBV13 to TRBJ1-3, with 7 bases matching TRBD1. The J segment lost 3 bases and the V segment lost 7 bases, leaving 9 bases of the junction unmatched. The CDR3 sequence is 15 residues long. Looked up from germline, CDR1 is PRHDT and CDR2 is FYEKMQ (reference sequence). The CDR3 coding sequence is TGTGCCAGCACTCTAGGGGGCTTTCATGGAAACACCATATATTTT. Protein: CASTLGGFHGNTIYF.

The chain is built from TRBV6-5 and TRBJ1-1; 11 positions agree with TRBD1. Trimming removed 5 bases from V and 1 base from J; junction bases left unmatched: 3. Looked up from germline, CDR1 is MNHEY and CDR2 is SVGAGI. This CDR3 contains 15 residues. The CDR3 region has the DNA TGTGCCAGCAGTGGACAGGGGGCGGGGAACACTGAAGCTTTCTTT. Translation gives CASSGQGAGNTEAFF.

This chain uses TRBV25-1 with TRBJ2-5, with TRBD1 identical over 8 bases. The CDR3 loop spans 14 amino acids. V lost 3 bases to trimming and J lost 2 bases; unmatched junction nucleotides: 2. Germline CDR1 MGHDK, CDR2 SYGVNS. CDR3 in amino acids: CASSEGQEQETQYF. The CDR3 DNA reads as TGTGCCAGCAGTGAGGGACAGGAGCAAGAGACCCAGTACTTC.

The chain uses TRBV9 and TRBJ2-5; 9 nucleotides align to TRBD1. Trimming cost V 0 bases and J 4 bases; bases outside gene matches: 13. Germline-derived CDR1 and CDR2 are SGDLS and YYNGEE. This CDR3 comprises 18 residues. The CDR3 DNA is TGTGCCAGCAGCGTAGGGACAGGGGAGGGGCGGGTCGGAGAGACCCAGTACTTC. Its protein is CASSVGTGEGRVGETQYF.

The V gene is TRBV10-1, the J gene TRBJ2-5; 11 bases are a match to TRBD2. Germline trimming cut 5 bases from V and 4 bases from J; bases unmatched to any gene: 3. The germline V gene encodes CDR1 WNHNN and CDR2 SYGVQD (reference sequence). The CDR3 length is 14 residues. The CDR3 here is CASSPGLAGETQYF. The CDR3 coding sequence is TGCGCCAGCAGTCCCGGACTAGCGGGAGAGACCCAGTACTTC.

This chain connects TRBV7-6 to TRBJ2-7; 9 bases are shared with TRBD1. Germline trimming cut 2 bases from V and 6 bases from J; bases unmatched to any gene: 5. Germline V gene sequence: CDR1 SGHVS, CDR2 FNYEAQ. This CDR3 contains 14 residues. CDR3 protein: CASSLRRQGGEQYF. Written as DNA, the CDR3 is TGTGCCAGCAGCTTACGGAGACAGGGGGGCGAGCAGTACTTC. Together with reference TRBV7-6 and TRBJ2-7, the CDR3 gives the full variable domain: GAGVSQSPRYKVTKRGQDVALRCDPISGHVSLYWYRQALGQGPEFLTYFNYEAQQDKSGLPNDRFSAERPEGSISTLTIQRTEQRDSAMYRCASSLRRQGGEQYFGPGTRLTVT.

About this clone: At the DNA level, this CDR3 is encoded by other sequences in the same sample as well. This rearrangement joins TRBV6-1 to TRBJ1-1, with D possibly TRBD1 on 5 matching bases. The CDR3 runs to 13 residues. Germline lookup yields CDR1 MNHNS and CDR2 SASEGT. V lost 6 bases, J lost 1 base, and 9 bases lay in between. The CDR3 nucleotides are TGTGCCAGCAGCGCCGACAGGAACACTGAAGCTTTCTTT. Amino acid sequence: CASSADRNTEAFF.

V usage is TRBV7-7 and J usage is TRBJ2-3, with D perhaps TRBD2 (6 bases). The V and J ends lost 3 bases and 2 bases respectively, with 9 bases between them. Germline CDR1 is SSHAT and CDR2 is FNYEAQ (reference sequence). The CDR3 contains 14 residues. This CDR3 is CASSLGLHTDTQYF. The CDR3 coding sequence is TGTGCCAGCAGCTTGGGACTGCACACAGATACGCAGTATTTT.

Points on this clone: One end of the junction is discordant with germline, which a read error may explain. This chain uses TRBV7-9 with TRBJ1-2; 12 bases line up with TRBD1. Germline values: CDR1 SEHNR, CDR2 FQNEAQ (reference sequence). The CDR3 has 11 amino acids. In DNA, the CDR3 is TGTGCCAGCAGCAGGGACAGGGGGCAACACTTC. The encoded protein is CASSRDRGQHF.

The rearrangement links TRBV4-3 to TRBJ2-3; 12 bases map to TRBD2. With V trimmed by 3 bases and J by 6 bases, 10 bases remained unmatched. The germline CDR1 and CDR2 sequences are LGHNA and YSLEER. This CDR3 contains 17 residues. The DNA for the CDR3 is TGCGCCAGCAGCCAGGCTCCTAGCGGGAGGGCGGGGGATACGCAGTATTTT. It encodes CASSQAPSGRAGDTQYF.

CDR3 loop: CASMTPGLAYNEQFF. The CDR3 DNA sequence: TGTGCCAGCATGACACCGGGACTGGCATACAATGAGCAGTTCTTC. The rearrangement uses TRBV2 and TRBJ2-1, with D maybe TRBD2 (6 bases). Trimming pared 7 bases from V and 4 bases from J, leaving 17 bases between. Germline lookup yields CDR1 SNHLY and CDR2 FYNNEI. There are 15 residues in the CDR3.

This chain connects TRBV27 to TRBJ2-1; 7 bases line up with TRBD2. The V segment lost 10 bases and the J segment 4 bases; nucleotides outside the gene matches: 10. This CDR3 region has 14 residues. Germline values: CDR1 MNHEY, CDR2 SMNVEV (reference sequence). The CDR3 loop reads CATKSGNRYNEQFF. CDR3 coding DNA: TGTGCCACCAAAAGCGGGAATCGATACAATGAGCAGTTCTTC.

The chain has TRBV11-2 and TRBJ1-1, with TRBD1 identical over 7 bases. The CDR3 is 13 amino acids. Germline V gene lookup returns CDR1 SGHAT and CDR2 FQNNGV. V shed 5 bases and J 7 bases; nucleotides not matched to a gene: 7. The CDR3 loop is CASSRYRGVEAFF. CDR3 nucleotides: TGTGCCAGCAGCCGCTACAGGGGCGTTGAAGCTTTCTTT.